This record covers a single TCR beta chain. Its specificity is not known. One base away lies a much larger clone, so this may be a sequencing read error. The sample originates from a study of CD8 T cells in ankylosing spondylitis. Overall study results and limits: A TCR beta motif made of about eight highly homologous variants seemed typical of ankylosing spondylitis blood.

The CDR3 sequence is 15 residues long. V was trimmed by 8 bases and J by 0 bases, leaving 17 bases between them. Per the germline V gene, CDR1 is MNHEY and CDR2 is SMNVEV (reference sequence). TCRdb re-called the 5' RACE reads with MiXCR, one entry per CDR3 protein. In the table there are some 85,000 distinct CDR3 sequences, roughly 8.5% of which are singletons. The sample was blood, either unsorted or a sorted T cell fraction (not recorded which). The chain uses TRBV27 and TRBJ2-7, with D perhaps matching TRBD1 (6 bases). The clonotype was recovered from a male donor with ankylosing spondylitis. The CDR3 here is CASQQDSMGSYEQYF. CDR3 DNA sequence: TGTGCCAGCCAACAGGACAGTATGGGCTCCTACGAGCAGTACTTC.